A selection of T cell receptor beta chains follows, all from one sample in a study of beta chain features in type 1 diabetes. Using immunoSEQ multiplex PCR, the repertoire was profiled, and TCRdb retains in-frame clones only, with some absent. The sample lists about 360,000 clones, roughly 12% occurring once. Sequencing was carried out using naive CD4+ T cells from blood. Every receptor here comes from a woman aged 18-29 years with type 1 diabetes. Each CDR3 is given with its conserved first and last residue. D genes are given only for firm matches. Size is omitted from some rows. Given values are once, few, many or a class for expanded clones.

j_gene | abundance | d_gene | v_gene | CDR3aa | CDR3nt
TRBJ2-3 | few | NA | TRBV7-6 | CASSSLTSTDTQYF | TGTGCCAGCAGCTCCCTGACTAGCACAGATACGCAGTATTTT
TRBJ1-2 | few | NA | TRBV7-2 | CASSATGQHGYTF | TGTGCCAGCAGCGCAACAGGGCAGCATGGCTACACCTTC
TRBJ1-1 | NA | NA | TRBV5-1 | CASSLEVAGNTEAFF | TGCGCCAGCAGCTTGGAGGTGGCGGGGAACACTGAAGCTTTCTTT
TRBJ1-2 | NA | TRBD1 | TRBV4-1 | CASGTGTGPLGYTF | TGCGCCAGCGGAACCGGGACAGGCCCTTTGGGCTACACCTTC
TRBJ1-5 | few | TRBD1 | TRBV9 | CASSQGTGNQPQHF | TGTGCCAGCAGCCAAGGGACAGGGAATCAGCCCCAGCATTTT
TRBJ2-5 | NA | NA | TRBV19 | CASGVGLQETQYF | TGTGCCAGCGGGGTGGGTCTACAAGAGACCCAGTACTTC
TRBJ2-1 | few | TRBD2 | TRBV27 | CASSLPESGRDEQFF | TGTGCCAGCAGTCTCCCTGAGAGTGGGAGGGATGAGCAGTTCTTC
TRBJ2-1 | few | NA | TRBV6-1 | CATGGLHQNEQFF | TGTGCCACTGGGGGACTCCACCAAAATGAACAGTTCTTC
TRBJ2-1 | NA | NA | TRBV7-2 | CASSLGGDSYNEQFF | TGTGCCAGCAGCTTAGGGGGGGACTCCTACAATGAGCAGTTCTTC
TRBJ2-1 | NA | NA | TRBV4-1 | CASSQGIRRPEQFF | TGCGCCAGCAGCCAAGGAATCAGGAGGCCAGAGCAGTTCTTC
TRBJ1-4 | few | TRBD1 | TRBV29-1 | CSATPTGVEKLFF | TGCAGCGCCACCCCTACAGGGGTTGAAAAACTGTTTTTT
TRBJ2-7 | few | NA | TRBV19 | CASKAEFSYEQYF | TGTGCCAGTAAGGCGGAATTCTCCTACGAGCAGTACTTC
TRBJ2-1 | NA | TRBD2 | TRBV9 | CASSELAGGRYEQFF | TGTGCCAGCAGCGAGTTAGCGGGGGGGCGGTATGAGCAGTTCTTC
TRBJ2-7 | NA | TRBD1 | TRBV7-6 | CASSATATGYPSEQYF | TGTGCCAGCAGCGCGACCGCGACAGGGTACCCCTCCGAGCAGTACTTC
TRBJ2-1 | NA | TRBD2 | TRBV7-2 | CASTPQPAGRLQFF | TGTGCCAGCACCCCACAGCCAGCGGGGAGATTACAGTTCTTC
TRBJ1-1 | NA | NA | TRBV19 | CASSGLGQGNTEAFF | TGTGCCAGTAGTGGACTGGGACAAGGGAACACTGAAGCTTTCTTT
TRBJ2-1 | NA | TRBD2 | TRBV19 | CASREGLAGRQWKQFF | TGTGCCAGTAGGGAAGGACTAGCGGGGCGCCAATGGAAGCAGTTCTTC
TRBJ1-2 | few | TRBD1 | TRBV11-2 | CASSLWTGVDYGYTF | TGTGCCAGCAGCTTATGGACAGGGGTAGACTATGGCTACACCTTC
TRBJ2-3 | NA | TRBD1 | TRBV19 | CASTGTGITDTQYF | TGTGCCAGTACGGGGACAGGGATCACAGATACGCAGTATTTT
TRBJ1-4 | few | NA | TRBV19 | CASSPRTASSATNEKLFF | TGTGCCAGTAGTCCACGGACAGCCAGTTCCGCAACTAATGAAAAACTGTTTTTT
TRBJ2-7 | NA | NA | TRBV9 | CASSVGIREGSEQYF | TGTGCCAGCAGCGTAGGTATCCGGGAAGGGAGCGAGCAGTACTTC
TRBJ2-1 | NA | TRBD2 | TRBV4-2 | CASSVAGVANEQFF | TGTGCCAGCAGTGTAGCGGGAGTGGCCAATGAGCAGTTCTTC
TRBJ2-3 | few | NA | TRBV18 | CASSPKGNTDTQYF | TGTGCCAGCTCACCAAAGGGGAACACAGATACGCAGTATTTT
TRBJ2-7 | NA | TRBD2 | TRBV15 | CATAAGASTLYEQYF | TGTGCCACCGCTGCGGGAGCTTCAACCCTCTACGAGCAGTACTTC
TRBJ2-2 | few | TRBD1 | TRBV4-3 | CASSQGSLGQGADGELFF | TGCGCCAGCAGCCAAGGGTCTTTGGGCCAGGGGGCGGACGGGGAGCTGTTTTTT
TRBJ1-1 | few | NA | TRBV4-3 | CASSPSGTRNTEAFF | TGCGCCAGCAGCCCCTCCGGGACAAGGAACACTGAAGCTTTCTTT
TRBJ1-6 | NA | NA | TRBV7-9 | CASSLSTVLNSPLHF | TGTGCCAGCAGCTTGTCGACAGTACTTAATTCACCCCTCCACTTT
TRBJ2-7 | few | NA | TRBV28 | CASTDRSYEQYF | TGTGCCAGCACCGACAGGTCCTACGAGCAGTACTTC
TRBJ1-5 | NA | NA | TRBV4-3 | CASSQNTGGNQPQHF | TGCGCCAGCAGCCAAAATACAGGAGGCAATCAGCCCCAGCATTTT
TRBJ2-5 | NA | NA | TRBV11-2 | CASSFMRQGGETQYF | TGTGCCAGCAGCTTTATGAGACAGGGAGGAGAGACCCAGTACTTC
TRBJ2-3 | few | TRBD1 | TRBV5-1 | CASSVTGSDTQYF | TGCGCCAGCAGCGTGACAGGGTCCGATACGCAGTATTTT
TRBJ2-3 | few | TRBD2 | TRBV7-3 | CASSSTSVDTQYF | TGTGCCAGCAGCTCGACTAGCGTGGATACGCAGTATTTT
TRBJ2-7 | NA | TRBD2 | TRBV28 | CASSGLAGPTLREQYF | TGTGCCAGCAGCGGACTAGCGGGACCTACCCTAAGAGAGCAGTACTTC
TRBJ2-1 | NA | NA | TRBV20-1 | CSARGEAKQFF | TGCAGTGCTAGAGGGGAGGCAAAGCAGTTCTTC
TRBJ2-7 | NA | TRBD2 | TRBV29-1 | CSVEGGGEQYF | TGCAGCGTTGAAGGCGGGGGCGAGCAGTACTTC
TRBJ2-1 | NA | TRBD2 | TRBV5-6 | CASSELAGGDYNEQFF | TGTGCCAGCAGCGAGCTAGCGGGGGGGGACTACAATGAGCAGTTCTTC
TRBJ2-3 | few | TRBD2 | TRBV6-5 | CASRLAGAYTQYF | TGTGCCAGCAGACTAGCGGGGGCATATACGCAGTATTTT
TRBJ2-1 | few | TRBD2 | TRBV7-3 | CASSLGGGRRQFF | TGTGCCAGCAGCTTAGGGGGCGGGAGGAGGCAGTTCTTC
TRBJ2-5 | few | TRBD1 | TRBV6-5 | CASSYSGRGLLETQYF | TGTGCCAGCAGTTACTCGGGCAGGGGGCTATTGGAGACCCAGTACTTC
TRBJ1-2 | few | NA | TRBV6-6 | CASSYNTRVSGYGYTF | TGTGCCAGCAGTTACAATACTAGGGTCAGCGGCTATGGCTACACCTTC
TRBJ1-2 | NA | NA | TRBV18 | CASSPPLWSGYTF | TGTGCCAGCTCACCCCCGCTGTGGAGTGGCTACACCTTC
TRBJ2-7 | NA | TRBD2 | TRBV18 | CASSPSGGYEQYF | TGTGCCAGCTCACCAAGCGGGGGGTACGAGCAGTACTTC
TRBJ2-5 | NA | TRBD2 | TRBV7-8 | CASSKYGTSLLETQYF | TGTGCCAGCAGCAAATACGGGACTAGCCTGTTAGAGACCCAGTACTTC
TRBJ1-1 | few | NA | TRBV14 | CASSQGTFGNTEAFF | TGTGCCAGCAGCCAAGGGACATTCGGGAACACTGAAGCTTTCTTT
TRBJ1-2 | NA | NA | TRBV29-1 | CSVEKETSNYGYTF | TGCAGCGTTGAAAAGGAGACTTCTAACTATGGCTACACCTTC
TRBJ2-7 | NA | NA | TRBV11-2 | CASSSLSGPTSSYEQYF | TGTGCCAGTAGCTCTCTTTCAGGGCCGACGTCTTCCTACGAGCAGTACTTC
TRBJ2-5 | NA | TRBD2 | TRBV7-9 | CASSRQGGQETQYF | TGTGCCAGCAGTCGTCAGGGAGGGCAAGAGACCCAGTACTTC
TRBJ2-3 | NA | NA | TRBV20-1 | CSAELDTQYF | TGCAGTGCCGAGTTAGATACGCAGTATTTT